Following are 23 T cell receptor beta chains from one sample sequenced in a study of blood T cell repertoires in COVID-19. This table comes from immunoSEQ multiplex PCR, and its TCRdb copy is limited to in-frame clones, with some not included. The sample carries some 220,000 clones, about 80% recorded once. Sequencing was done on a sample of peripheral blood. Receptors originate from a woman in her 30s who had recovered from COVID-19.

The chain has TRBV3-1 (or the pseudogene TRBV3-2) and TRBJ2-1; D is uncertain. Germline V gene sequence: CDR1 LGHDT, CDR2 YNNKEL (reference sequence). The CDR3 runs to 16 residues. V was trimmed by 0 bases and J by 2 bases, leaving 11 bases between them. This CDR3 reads CASSQEKEFPYNEQFF. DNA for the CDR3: TGTGCCAGCAGCCAAGAAAAGGAGTTCCCCTACAATGAGCAGTTCTTC.

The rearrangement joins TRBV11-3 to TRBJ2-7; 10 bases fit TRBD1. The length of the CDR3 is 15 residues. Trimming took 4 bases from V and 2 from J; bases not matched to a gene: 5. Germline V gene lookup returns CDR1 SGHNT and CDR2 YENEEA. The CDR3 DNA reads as TGTGCCAGCAGCTCAGGGACAGGGGTCACCTACGAGCAGTACTTC. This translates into CASSSGTGVTYEQYF.

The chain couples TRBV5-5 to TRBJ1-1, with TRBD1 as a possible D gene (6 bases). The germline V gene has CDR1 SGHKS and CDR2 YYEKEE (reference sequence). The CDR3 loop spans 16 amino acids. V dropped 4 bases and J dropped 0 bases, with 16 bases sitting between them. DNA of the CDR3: TGTGCCAGCAGCCTGGGGGGCAGGAGGGTGAACACTGAAGCTTTCTTT. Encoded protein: CASSLGGRRVNTEAFF.

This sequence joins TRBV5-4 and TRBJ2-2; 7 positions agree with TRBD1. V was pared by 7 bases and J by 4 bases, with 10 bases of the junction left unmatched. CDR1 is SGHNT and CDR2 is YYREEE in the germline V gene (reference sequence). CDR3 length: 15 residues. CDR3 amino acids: CASSMTGIGTGELFF. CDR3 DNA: TGTGCCAGCTCTATGACAGGGATCGGCACCGGGGAGCTGTTTTTT.

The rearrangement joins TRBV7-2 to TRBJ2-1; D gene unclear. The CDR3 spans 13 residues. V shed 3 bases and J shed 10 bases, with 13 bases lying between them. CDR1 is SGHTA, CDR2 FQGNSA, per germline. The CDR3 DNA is TGTGCCAGCAGCTTTGGAGAGATAACGGAGCAGTTCTTC. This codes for CASSFGEITEQFF.

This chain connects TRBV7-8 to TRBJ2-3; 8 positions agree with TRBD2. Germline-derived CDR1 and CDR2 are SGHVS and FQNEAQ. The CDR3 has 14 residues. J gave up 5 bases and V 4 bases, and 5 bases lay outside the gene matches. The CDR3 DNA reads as TGTGCCAGCAGCTCTGGACTAGCAGGAGATACGCAGTATTTT. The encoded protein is CASSSGLAGDTQYF.

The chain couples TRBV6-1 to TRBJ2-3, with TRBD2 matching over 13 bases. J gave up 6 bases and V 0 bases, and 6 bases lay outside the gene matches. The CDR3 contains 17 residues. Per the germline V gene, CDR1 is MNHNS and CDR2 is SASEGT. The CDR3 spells CASSEATSGRGSDTQYF. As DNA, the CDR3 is TGTGCCAGCAGTGAAGCAACTAGCGGGAGGGGGAGTGATACGCAGTATTTT.

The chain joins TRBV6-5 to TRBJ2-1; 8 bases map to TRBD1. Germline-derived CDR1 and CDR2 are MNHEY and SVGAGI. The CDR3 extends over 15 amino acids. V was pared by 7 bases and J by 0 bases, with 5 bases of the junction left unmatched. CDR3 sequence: CASTRTGSSYNEQFF. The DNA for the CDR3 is TGTGCCAGCACTCGGACAGGGAGCTCCTACAATGAGCAGTTCTTC.

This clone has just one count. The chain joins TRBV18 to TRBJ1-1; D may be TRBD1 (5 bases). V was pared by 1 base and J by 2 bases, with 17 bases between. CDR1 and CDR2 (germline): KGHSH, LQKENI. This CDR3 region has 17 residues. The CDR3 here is CASSPLSGVKGNTEAFF. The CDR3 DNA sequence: TGTGCCAGCTCACCACTCTCGGGGGTTAAAGGAAACACTGAAGCTTTCTTT.

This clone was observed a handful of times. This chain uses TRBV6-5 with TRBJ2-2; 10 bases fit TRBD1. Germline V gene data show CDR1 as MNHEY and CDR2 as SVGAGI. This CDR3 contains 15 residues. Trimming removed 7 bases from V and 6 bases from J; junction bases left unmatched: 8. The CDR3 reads CASILDRGAAGELFF. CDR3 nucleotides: TGTGCCAGCATACTGGACAGGGGGGCGGCCGGGGAGCTGTTTTTT.

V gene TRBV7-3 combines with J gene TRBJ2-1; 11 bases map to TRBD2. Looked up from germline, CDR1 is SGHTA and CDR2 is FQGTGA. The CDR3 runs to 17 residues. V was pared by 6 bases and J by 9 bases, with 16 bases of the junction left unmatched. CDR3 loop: CASSRGSGRGRSGEQFF. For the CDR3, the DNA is TGTGCCAGCAGTCGGGGTAGCGGGAGGGGTAGGTCGGGTGAGCAGTTCTTC.

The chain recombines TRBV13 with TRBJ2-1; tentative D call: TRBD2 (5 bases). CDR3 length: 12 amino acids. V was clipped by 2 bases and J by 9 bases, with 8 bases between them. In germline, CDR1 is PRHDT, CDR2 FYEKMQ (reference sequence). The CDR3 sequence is CASSLRAVEQFF. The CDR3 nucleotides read TGTGCCAGCAGCTTAAGAGCGGTTGAGCAGTTCTTC.

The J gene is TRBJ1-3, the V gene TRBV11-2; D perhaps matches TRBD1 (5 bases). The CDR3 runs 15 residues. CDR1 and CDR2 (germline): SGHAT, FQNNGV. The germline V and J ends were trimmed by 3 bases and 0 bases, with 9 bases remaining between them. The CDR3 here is CASSFTGHSGNTIYF. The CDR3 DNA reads TGTGCCAGCAGCTTCACAGGCCACTCTGGAAACACCATATATTTT.

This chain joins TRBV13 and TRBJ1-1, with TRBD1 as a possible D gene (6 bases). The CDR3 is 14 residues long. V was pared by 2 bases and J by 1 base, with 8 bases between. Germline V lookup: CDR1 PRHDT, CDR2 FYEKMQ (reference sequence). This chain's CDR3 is CASSLNRENTEAFF. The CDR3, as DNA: TGTGCCAGCAGCTTAAACAGGGAGAACACTGAAGCTTTCTTT.

The CDR3 protein is CASSSLAGDVYNEQFF. Written as DNA, the CDR3 is TGTGCCAGCAGCTCCCTAGCGGGAGATGTCTACAATGAGCAGTTCTTC. The V call is TRBV5-8, the J call TRBJ2-1; the match to TRBD2 covers 10 bases. The CDR3 length is 16 residues. Germline CDR1 is SGHTS and CDR2 is YDEGEE. Trimming removed 3 bases from V and 3 bases from J; junction bases left unmatched: 6.

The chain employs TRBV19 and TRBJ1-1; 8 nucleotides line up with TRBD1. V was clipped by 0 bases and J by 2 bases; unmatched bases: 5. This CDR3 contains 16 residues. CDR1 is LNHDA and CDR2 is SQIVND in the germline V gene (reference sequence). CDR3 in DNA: TGTGCCAGTAGTATAGATCCGGACAGGGATAACACTGAAGCTTTCTTT. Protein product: CASSIDPDRDNTEAFF. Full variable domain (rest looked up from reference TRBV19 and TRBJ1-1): DGGITQSPKYLFRKEGQNVTLSCEQNLNHDAMYWYRQDPGQGLRLIYYSQIVNDFQKGDIAEGYSVSREKKESFPLTVTSAQKNPTAFYLCASSIDPDRDNTEAFFGQGTRLTVV.

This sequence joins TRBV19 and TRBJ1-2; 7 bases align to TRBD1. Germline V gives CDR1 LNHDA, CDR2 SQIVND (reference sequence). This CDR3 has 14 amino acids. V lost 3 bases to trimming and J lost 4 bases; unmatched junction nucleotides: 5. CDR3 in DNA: TGTGCCAGTAGTATTGGTGGGACAGTCTATGGCTACACCTTC. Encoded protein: CASSIGGTVYGYTF.

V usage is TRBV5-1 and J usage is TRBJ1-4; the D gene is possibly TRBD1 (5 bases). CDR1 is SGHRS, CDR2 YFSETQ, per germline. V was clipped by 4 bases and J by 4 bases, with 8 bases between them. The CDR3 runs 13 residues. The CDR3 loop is CASSDSNNEKLFF. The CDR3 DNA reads TGCGCCAGCAGCGACAGTAATAATGAAAAACTGTTTTTT.

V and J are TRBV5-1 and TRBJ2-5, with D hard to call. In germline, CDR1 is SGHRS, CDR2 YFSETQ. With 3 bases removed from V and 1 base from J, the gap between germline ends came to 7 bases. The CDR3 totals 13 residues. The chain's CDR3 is CASSSQLQETQYF. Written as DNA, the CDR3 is TGCGCCAGCAGCTCCCAACTCCAAGAGACCCAGTACTTC. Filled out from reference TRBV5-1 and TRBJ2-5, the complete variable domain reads KAGVTQTPRYLIKTRGQQVTLSCSPISGHRSVSWYQQTPGQGLQFLFEYFSETQRNKGNFPGRFSGRQFSNSRSEMNVSTLELGDSALYLCASSSQLQETQYFGPGTRLLVL.

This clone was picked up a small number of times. The CDR3 sequence is CASSWTVQNSPLHF. CDR3 nucleotides: TGTGCCAGCAGCTGGACAGTCCAGAATTCACCCCTCCACTTT. The chain combines TRBV27 with TRBJ1-6, with D possibly being TRBD1 (6 bases). This CDR3 is 14 amino acids long. Trimming removed 6 bases at V and 7 bases at J, with 13 bases between. CDR1 is MNHEY and CDR2 is SMNVEV in the germline V gene (reference sequence).

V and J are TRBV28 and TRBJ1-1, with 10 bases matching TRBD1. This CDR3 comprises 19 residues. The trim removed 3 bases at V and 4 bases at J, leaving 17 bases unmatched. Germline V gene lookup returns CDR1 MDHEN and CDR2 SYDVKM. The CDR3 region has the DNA TGTGCCAGCAGTTTCCCCTTGGGGGACAGGGGCCCAGTGGGCACTGAAGCTTTCTTT. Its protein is CASSFPLGDRGPVGTEAFF.

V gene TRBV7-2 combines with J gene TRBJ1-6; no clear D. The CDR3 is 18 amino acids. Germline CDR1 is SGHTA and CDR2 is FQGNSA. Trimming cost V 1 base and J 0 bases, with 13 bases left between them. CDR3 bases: TGTGCCAGCAGCTTAGTGGGCGGGATTAGCTCCTATAATTCACCCCTCCACTTT. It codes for CASSLVGGISSYNSPLHF.

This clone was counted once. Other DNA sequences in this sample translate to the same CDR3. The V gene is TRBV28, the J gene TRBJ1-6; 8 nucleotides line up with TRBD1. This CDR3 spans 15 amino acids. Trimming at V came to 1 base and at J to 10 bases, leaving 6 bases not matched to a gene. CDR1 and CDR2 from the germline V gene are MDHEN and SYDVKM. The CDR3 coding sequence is TGTGCCAGCAGTTTATCCGGACAGGGTTTCTCACCCCTCCACTTT. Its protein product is CASSLSGQGFSPLHF.